This entry lists 15 T cell receptor beta chains sequenced from one sample in a study of blood T cell repertoires in COVID-19. The repertoire was sequenced with immunoSEQ multiplex PCR; TCRdb's copy has only in-frame clones and lacks some. In the table there are under 150,000 clones, 90% of which are singletons. Sequences were obtained from peripheral blood. The receptors stem from a human donor with active COVID-19. The donor label of this sample is uncertain.

CDR3 DNA sequence: TGTGCCAGCAGCATGACAGGAGCCTATGGCTACACCTTC. The encoded protein is CASSMTGAYGYTF. V gene TRBV12-3 or TRBV12-4 combines with J gene TRBJ1-2; TRBD1 might be the D (6 bases). Deletions cut 6 bases from V and 4 bases from J, with 12 bases between. The CDR3 is 13 residues long.

V is TRBV4-3 and J is TRBJ1-5, with D tentatively TRBD1 (5 bases). Germline-derived CDR1 and CDR2 are LGHNA and YSLEER. This CDR3 region has 15 residues. Trimming took 0 bases from V and 3 from J, leaving 9 bases between them. The CDR3 coding sequence is TGCGCCAGCAGCCAAGATGGGACTAACAATCAGCCCCAGCATTTT. It translates to CASSQDGTNNQPQHF.

J is TRBJ2-7 and V is TRBV5-4; 7 nucleotides agree with TRBD1. Germline-derived CDR1 and CDR2 are SGHNT and YYREEE (reference sequence). This CDR3 has 14 amino acids. The V and J ends lost 4 bases and 5 bases, in that order; junction bases with no gene match: 9. The CDR3 bases are TGTGCCAGCAGCAGAGGGACAGCGGCGGACGAGCAGTACTTC. It specifies CASSRGTAADEQYF.

The chain employs TRBV20-1 and TRBJ2-7; 7 bases match TRBD1. This CDR3 contains 14 residues. With 3 bases clipped from V and 4 bases from J, the junction kept 9 bases outside the gene matches. Germline values: CDR1 DFQATT, CDR2 SNEGSKA (reference sequence). CDR3 amino acids: CSASSPGGWYEQYF. CDR3 bases: TGCAGTGCTAGTTCCCCAGGGGGTTGGTACGAGCAGTACTTC.

J is TRBJ1-3 and V is TRBV19; TRBD1 might be the D (5 bases). The CDR3 is made up of 15 amino acids. The V and J ends lost 3 bases and 2 bases respectively, with 11 bases between them. The V gene's germline CDR1 is LNHDA and CDR2 SQIVND (reference sequence). The CDR3 loop reads CASSIGAGPGNTIYF. CDR3 nucleotides: TGTGCCAGTAGTATCGGCGCAGGGCCTGGAAACACCATATATTTT.

In this sample, this clone turned up once. The chain combines TRBV9 with TRBJ2-7; weak D call: TRBD1 (6 bases). Germline loops: CDR1 SGDLS, CDR2 YYNGEE. V dropped 0 bases and J dropped 5 bases, with 12 bases sitting between them. CDR3 length: 14 amino acids. Written as DNA, the CDR3 is TGTGCCAGCAGCGTAGGGCAGGGGCCTCACGAGCAGTACTTC. Translated: CASSVGQGPHEQYF.

The chain combines TRBV19 with TRBJ2-7; 9 nucleotides align to TRBD1. CDR1 and CDR2 from the germline V gene are LNHDA and SQIVND (reference sequence). This CDR3 has 14 amino acids. The V segment lost 5 bases and the J segment 1 base; nucleotides outside the gene matches: 3. The CDR3 DNA reads as TGTGCCAGTAGTTCCGACAGGGGGTCCTACGAGCAGTACTTC. It is translated as CASSSDRGSYEQYF.

This chain links TRBV5-6 with TRBJ1-6; 11 bases are shared with TRBD1. CDR1 is SGHDT, CDR2 YYEEEE, per germline. This CDR3 contains 15 residues. With V trimmed by 3 bases and J by 9 bases, 5 bases remained unmatched. CDR3 in amino acids: CASSWGQGVASPLHF. The CDR3 DNA reads as TGTGCCAGCAGCTGGGGACAGGGGGTGGCTTCACCCCTCCACTTT.

A few counts support this clone. The V call is TRBV6-1, the J call TRBJ1-2; the D gene is possibly TRBD1 (5 bases). Germline CDR1 is MNHNS and CDR2 is SASEGT. V gave up 0 bases and J gave up 7 bases, with 12 bases separating them. The CDR3 runs to 14 residues. CDR3 region: CASSEAPDISGYTF. DNA for the CDR3: TGTGCCAGCAGTGAAGCGCCGGACATTTCTGGCTACACCTTC.

The chain links TRBV11-2 to TRBJ2-5; maybe TRBD1 (5 bases). Trimming shortened V by 1 base and J by 4 bases, and 13 bases separated the two germline ends. CDR3 length: 15 residues. Germline values: CDR1 SGHAT, CDR2 FQNNGV. CDR3 DNA sequence: TGTGCCAGCAGCTTAGTTTCCCACAGGTTAGAGACCCAGTACTTC. Amino acid sequence: CASSLVSHRLETQYF.

The rearrangement links TRBV19 to TRBJ2-1, with 10 bases lining up with TRBD2. CDR1 and CDR2 from the germline V gene are LNHDA and SQIVND (reference sequence). CDR3 length: 15 amino acids. The V segment lost 6 bases and the J segment 4 bases; nucleotides outside the gene matches: 6. The CDR3 nucleotides read TGTGCCAGTAGGGAAAGCGGGGGGGGGTACAATGAGCAGTTCTTC. Protein: CASRESGGGYNEQFF.

This clone was seen a single time. The rearrangement links TRBV2 to TRBJ1-2; D gene unclear. Germline loops: CDR1 SNHLY, CDR2 FYNNEI. The germline V and J ends were trimmed by 2 bases and 4 bases, with 11 bases remaining between them. The CDR3 has 14 residues. The CDR3 protein is CASSEPSLGYGYTF. CDR3 bases: TGTGCCAGCAGTGAACCCAGTCTTGGCTATGGCTACACCTTC.

The rearrangement links TRBV2 to TRBJ1-6; 9 nucleotides align to TRBD1. The germline V gene encodes CDR1 SNHLY and CDR2 FYNNEI. The CDR3 totals 13 residues. The trim removed 6 bases at V and 8 bases at J, leaving 2 bases unmatched. The CDR3 region is CASRRDRDSPLHF. The CDR3 DNA reads TGTGCCAGCAGGAGGGACAGGGATTCACCCCTCCACTTT.

This chain links TRBV19 with TRBJ1-2, with 7 bases lining up with TRBD1. The CDR3 loop spans 12 amino acids. The germline gives CDR1 LNHDA, CDR2 SQIVND (reference sequence). The V and J ends lost 6 bases and 4 bases, in that order; junction bases with no gene match: 2. The CDR3 DNA follows: TGTGCCAGTAGCAGGGGGAGCTATGGCTACACCTTC. It translates to CASSRGSYGYTF.

J is TRBJ1-1 and V is TRBV6-2 or TRBV6-3; D gene ambiguous. Germline lookup yields CDR1 MNHEY and CDR2 SVGEGT. The CDR3 has 12 residues. Trimming removed 2 bases at V and 8 bases at J, with 9 bases between. CDR3 in amino acids: CASSYPVSEAFF. The CDR3 bases are TGTGCCAGCAGTTACCCGGTCTCGGAAGCTTTCTTT.